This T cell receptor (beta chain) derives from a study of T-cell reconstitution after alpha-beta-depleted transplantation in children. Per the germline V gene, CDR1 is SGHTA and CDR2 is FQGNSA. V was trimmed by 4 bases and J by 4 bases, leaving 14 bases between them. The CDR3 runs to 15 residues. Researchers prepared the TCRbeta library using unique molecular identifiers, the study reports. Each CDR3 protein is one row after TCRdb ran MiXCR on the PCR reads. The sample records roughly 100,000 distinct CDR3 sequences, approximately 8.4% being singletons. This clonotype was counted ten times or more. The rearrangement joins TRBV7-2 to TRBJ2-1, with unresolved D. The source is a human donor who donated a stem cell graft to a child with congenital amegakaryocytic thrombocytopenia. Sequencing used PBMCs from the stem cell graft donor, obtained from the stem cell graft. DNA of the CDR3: TGTGCCAGCAGCTCGTCCTTCAGTGAGTACAATGAGCAGTTCTTC. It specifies CASSSSFSEYNEQFF.